This T cell receptor (beta chain) was captured by sequencing in a study of early T cells in non-severe SARS-CoV-2 infection. Study results and limitations: Sequences matched to VDJdb favored anti-spike CD8 responses, while private and CD4 specificities were missed.

TCRdb reprocessed the 5' RACE reads via MiXCR and lists one record per CDR3 protein. The table lists tens of thousands of distinct CDR3 sequences, over 9.5% of them singletons. This clonotype was seen only a few times. Its target is unknown. This CDR3 comprises 19 residues. Per the germline V gene, CDR1 is SEHNR and CDR2 is FQNEAQ (reference sequence). Trimming took 2 bases from V and 3 from J; bases not matched to a gene: 13. This sequence joins TRBV7-9 and TRBJ2-2; 9 bases line up with TRBD1. Sequencing was carried out using whole blood. The TCR comes from an adult who was a healthcare worker with PCR-confirmed SARS-CoV-2 infection or an uninfected control (not recorded which). The CDR3 sequence: CASSLTWRGTGTYTGELFF. The DNA for the CDR3 is TGTGCCAGCAGCTTAACCTGGCGCGGGACAGGGACCTACACCGGGGAGCTGTTTTTT.